This T cell receptor (beta chain) was recovered during a study of T cell repertoires in cytomegalovirus infection. Study-level information: Used in the study were CMV epitopes, some recently identified and HLA-C-restricted, others well-studied and HLA-B-restricted. It can be stated that public TCR beta signatures indicated CMV infection as well as a matching HLA type.

MiXCR, applied by TCRdb to the reads, yields one record per CDR3 protein. The sample consists of fewer than 200,000 distinct CDR3 sequences, roughly 20% of them appearing once. Concerning this clonotype itself: Its antigen is as yet unknown.

General study results and limits: HLA-C-restricted CMV clonotypes gave the most frequent clonotype in two of eight donors. Based on cumulative public TCR beta family frequency, carriers of CMV plus the relevant HLA were identified.

The receptor was derived from a human donor in good health (CMV status not recorded). Some clones in this sample may be carry-over from other donors' samples. Sequenced material: CD8+ T cells from cultured PBMCs, taken from culture after CMV antigen stimulation.

The CDR3 protein is CASSSYIATYEQYF. CDR3 in DNA: TGTGCCAGCAGCTCTTACATTGCCACCTACGAGCAGTACTTC. This chain joins TRBV7-2 and TRBJ2-7; D is unresolved. The CDR3 runs to 14 residues. Trimming removed 4 bases from V and 2 bases from J, with 12 bases in between. The germline V gene encodes CDR1 SGHTA and CDR2 FQGNSA.